This entry lists 30 T cell receptor beta chains sequenced from one sample in a study of identical twins. From the 5' RACE reads, TCRdb called clonotypes with MiXCR, one entry per CDR3 protein. The sample holds about 1.7 million distinct CDR3 sequences, 32% seen once. The sequenced sample consisted of cord blood. These receptors were taken from a newborn girl in good health.

V is TRBV10-1 and J is TRBJ2-7, with D perhaps matching TRBD1 or TRBD2 (5 bases each). CDR1 and CDR2 from the germline V gene are WNHNN and SYGVQD (reference sequence). Trimming shortened V by 7 bases and J by 4 bases, and 11 bases separated the two germline ends. The CDR3 is 12 residues long. The CDR3 DNA reads as TGCGCCAGCACCGAGTGGGGGTACGAGCAGTACTTC. This encodes CASTEWGYEQYF.

The chain couples TRBV5-6 to TRBJ2-1; 8 bases fit TRBD1. V shed 10 bases, J shed 5 bases, and the junction held 5 bases outside the gene matches. This CDR3 region has 12 residues. Germline CDR1 and CDR2: SGHDT and YYEEEE. CDR3 sequence reads: CAWRQGNNEQFF. CDR3 sequence (DNA): TGTGCCTGGAGACAGGGGAACAATGAGCAGTTCTTC.

V and J are TRBV12-3 or TRBV12-4 and TRBJ2-3; 10 nucleotides align to TRBD2. This CDR3 contains 16 residues. J was trimmed by 3 bases and V by 7 bases; bases with no gene match: 10. In nucleotides, the CDR3 is TGTGCCAGCACTCGACTAGCGGGCGTAAGAACAGATACGCAGTATTTT. Translating gives CASTRLAGVRTDTQYF.

The chain employs TRBV25-1 and TRBJ1-2; D possibly corresponds to TRBD1 (6 bases). The CDR3 runs to 14 residues. V was pared by 5 bases and J by 5 bases, with 15 bases between. Germline CDR1 is MGHDK and CDR2 is SYGVNS. CDR3 bases: TGTGCCAGCAGTAACAGGGAAGAGAGGTATGGCTACACCTTC. Its translation is CASSNREERYGYTF.

There are a few counts of this clonotype. The chain combines TRBV18 with TRBJ2-1; 11 nucleotides match TRBD2. The CDR3 is made up of 16 amino acids. Germline CDR1 and CDR2: KGHSH and LQKENI. The trim removed 2 bases at V and 4 bases at J, leaving 4 bases unmatched. The chain's CDR3 is CASSPMRLAGYNEQFF. The CDR3, as DNA: TGTGCCAGCTCACCAATGAGACTAGCGGGGTACAATGAGCAGTTCTTC.

V gene TRBV20-1 combines with J gene TRBJ1-4; TRBD1 might be the D (6 bases). The CDR3 has 14 residues. V was pared by 3 bases and J by 4 bases, with 12 bases between. Germline loops: CDR1 DFQATT, CDR2 SNEGSKA (reference sequence). The CDR3 protein is CSASRRGFNEKLFF. CDR3 nucleotide sequence: TGCAGTGCTAGCAGAAGGGGGTTTAATGAAAAACTGTTTTTT.

V usage is TRBV20-1 and J usage is TRBJ2-3, with TRBD2 identical over 7 bases. From germline, CDR1 is DFQATT and CDR2 SNEGSKA (reference sequence). Unmatched junction bases numbered 7, after V lost 4 bases and J lost 3 bases. The CDR3 is made up of 14 amino acids. CDR3 DNA sequence: TGCAGTGCTACGGGCGGGAGATATACAGATACGCAGTATTTT. This translates into CSATGGRYTDTQYF.

The chain combines TRBV28 with TRBJ1-3, with D hard to call. CDR3 length: 17 residues. CDR1 MDHEN and CDR2 SYDVKM come from the germline V gene. Between the trimmed V and J ends, which lost 5 bases and 0 bases, there was a span of 17 bases. CDR3 amino acids: CASSPPRTVSSGNTIYF. The DNA of the CDR3 is TGTGCCAGCAGTCCCCCTCGGACGGTTAGCTCTGGAAACACCATATATTTT.

The chain is built from TRBV12-3 or TRBV12-4 and TRBJ2-7; no clear D gene. Trimming took 4 bases from V and 5 from J, leaving 9 bases between them. The CDR3 sequence is 12 residues long. The DNA of the CDR3 is TGTGCCAGCAGTTCCCGGATCCACGAGCAGTACTTC. Translating gives CASSSRIHEQYF.

The chain has TRBV18 and TRBJ1-5, with 7 bases lining up with TRBD1. Unmatched junction bases numbered 4, after V lost 3 bases and J lost 2 bases. This CDR3 has 15 residues. The germline V gene encodes CDR1 KGHSH and CDR2 LQKENI. CDR3 coding DNA: TGTGCCAGCTCACCCTACGACAGGGGCAATCAGCCCCAGCATTTT. Translated: CASSPYDRGNQPQHF.

This clonotype was seen only a few times. This chain links TRBV4-2 with TRBJ2-7; 13 nucleotides align to TRBD2. The germline V gene has CDR1 LGHNA and CDR2 YNFKEQ. V was pared by 1 base and J by 5 bases, with 14 bases of the junction left unmatched. The CDR3 has 19 residues. The CDR3 region is CASSQVGLPGLAGSNEQYF. For the CDR3, the DNA is TGTGCCAGCAGCCAAGTTGGACTACCGGGACTAGCGGGGTCCAACGAGCAGTACTTC.

The chain combines TRBV10-3 with TRBJ1-2; 7 nucleotides line up with TRBD1. The CDR3 covers 14 residues. The V gene's germline CDR1 is ENHRY and CDR2 SYGVKD. With 7 bases clipped from V and 0 bases from J, the junction kept 5 bases outside the gene matches. The CDR3 region is CAIKGTAPNYGYTF. The CDR3 coding sequence is TGTGCCATCAAAGGGACAGCCCCTAACTATGGCTACACCTTC.

The V gene is TRBV7-9, the J gene TRBJ2-5; 8 nucleotides line up with TRBD1. Germline trimming cut 3 bases from V and 4 bases from J; bases unmatched to any gene: 13. Germline loops: CDR1 SEHNR, CDR2 FQNEAQ (reference sequence). CDR3 length: 17 amino acids. The CDR3 protein is CASSFIRTGFIRETQYF. The CDR3 nucleotides are TGTGCCAGCAGCTTTATCCGGACAGGGTTTATCCGAGAGACCCAGTACTTC.

In this sample, this clonotype turned up once. The J gene is TRBJ1-5, the V gene TRBV20-1; 8 bases fit TRBD1. Germline V gene sequence: CDR1 DFQATT, CDR2 SNEGSKA (reference sequence). After removal of 0 bases from V and 0 bases from J, the junction contained 7 bases not matched to a gene. This CDR3 is built from 17 residues. CDR3 region: CSARETGAIDSNQPQHF. CDR3 nucleotide sequence: TGCAGTGCTAGAGAGACAGGGGCCATCGATAGCAATCAGCCCCAGCATTTT.

The J gene is TRBJ2-1, the V gene TRBV2; perhaps TRBD2 as D (6 bases). Trimming left V 9 bases short and J 8 bases short, with 17 bases between. Germline V gene lookup returns CDR1 SNHLY and CDR2 FYNNEI. The CDR3 is 13 amino acids. CDR3 sequence: CARRTGDWHEQFF. CDR3 sequence (DNA): TGTGCCAGGAGAACGGGGGATTGGCATGAGCAGTTCTTC.

The chain links TRBV6-5 to TRBJ2-7; D is possibly TRBD1 (6 bases). CDR3 length: 13 residues. Germline V gene sequence: CDR1 MNHEY, CDR2 SVGAGI. Trimming shortened V by 3 bases and J by 6 bases, and 12 bases separated the two germline ends. The CDR3 DNA reads as TGTGCCAGCAGTTATTACAGGGTGGGCGAGCAGTACTTC. The encoded protein is CASSYYRVGEQYF.

This clonotype occurred many times. The chain combines TRBV29-1 with TRBJ2-7; D is unresolved. With 4 bases removed from V and 0 bases from J, the gap between germline ends came to 4 bases. The CDR3 runs to 11 residues. Germline lookup yields CDR1 SQVTM and CDR2 ANQGSEA. The DNA of the CDR3 is TGCAGCGTTGGACCCTCCTACGAGCAGTACTTC. It yields the protein CSVGPSYEQYF.

This clonotype was seen a handful of times. The chain has TRBV3-1 and TRBJ2-7; TRBD1 might be the D (6 bases). CDR1 LGHDT and CDR2 YNNKEL come from the germline V gene (reference sequence). With 6 bases removed from V and 2 bases from J, the gap between germline ends came to 17 bases. CDR3 length: 15 residues. As DNA, the CDR3 is TGTGCCAGCAGTTCCTTACGGGACAAAGCCTACGAGCAGTACTTC. This encodes CASSSLRDKAYEQYF.

The rearrangement uses TRBV15 and TRBJ2-7; D gene unclear. Germline V CDR1 and CDR2: LNHNV, YYDKDF (reference sequence). V was pared by 1 base and J by 7 bases, with 8 bases between. The CDR3 is made up of 12 amino acids. DNA of the CDR3: TGTGCCACCAGCAGAGTCGCGAGGGAGCAGTACTTC. Amino acid sequence: CATSRVAREQYF.

This clonotype was seen only once. CDR3 loop: CSVKDRSVLNEKLFF. Here the CDR3 DNA reads TGCAGTGTGAAGGACAGGAGCGTTCTTAATGAAAAACTGTTTTTT. J is TRBJ1-4 and V is TRBV20-1; TRBD1 agrees at 7 bases. CDR3 size: 15 residues. Germline V gene data show CDR1 as DFQATT and CDR2 as SNEGSKA (reference sequence). V dropped 7 bases and J dropped 4; count of bases not matched to a gene: 12.

This clonotype turned up a few times. V gene TRBV12-3 or TRBV12-4 combines with J gene TRBJ2-3, with 14 positions matching TRBD2. Trimming at V came to 4 bases and at J to 4 bases, leaving 7 bases not matched to a gene. There are 17 residues in the CDR3. Here the CDR3 reads CASSSGLAGGLADTQYF. In DNA form, the CDR3 reads TGTGCCAGCAGTTCTGGACTAGCGGGAGGTTTGGCAGATACGCAGTATTTT.

V is TRBV24-1 and J is TRBJ1-5; D gene uncertain. Germline lookup yields CDR1 KGHDR and CDR2 SFDVKD. The CDR3 is made up of 16 amino acids. Between the trimmed V and J ends, which lost 0 bases and 1 base, there was a span of 9 bases. The CDR3 bases are TGTGCCACCAGTGATTTGGGGAAAACGAGCAATCAGCCCCAGCATTTT. This codes for CATSDLGKTSNQPQHF.

Details on this clonotype: The junction does not match germline at one end; this may be a read error. The V gene is TRBV7-2, the J gene TRBJ2-7; D may be TRBD2 (6 bases). The CDR3 runs to 16 residues. Germline CDR1 is SGHTA and CDR2 is FQGNSA. The CDR3 DNA reads TGTGCCGGCAGCCCATCTCTAGCGAAGAGCTCCTACGAGCAGTACTTC. Translating gives CAGSPSLAKSSYEQYF. Combining the CDR3 with reference TRBV7-2 and TRBJ2-7 gives the whole variable domain GAGVSQSPSNKVTEKGKDVELRCDPISGHTALYWYRQSLGQGLEFLIYFQGNSAPDKSGLPSDRFSAERTGGSVSTLTIQRTQQEDSAVYLCAGSPSLAKSSYEQYFGPGTRLTVT.

This chain joins TRBV7-2 and TRBJ2-4; D remains unclear. The CDR3 spans 13 residues. V lost 5 bases, J lost 9 bases, and 14 bases lay in between. Germline loops: CDR1 SGHTA, CDR2 FQGNSA. The CDR3 DNA follows: TGTGCCAGCAGCCTGGGTTTCTTTGGCATTCAGTACTTC. Its protein product is CASSLGFFGIQYF.

This sequence joins TRBV6-6 and TRBJ2-7; 11 bases align to TRBD1. In germline, CDR1 is MNHNY, CDR2 SVGAGI (reference sequence). This CDR3 comprises 16 residues. V lost 5 bases and J lost 3; bases outside the gene matches: 9. Here the CDR3 reads CASSQTGGTGGYEQYF. In DNA, the CDR3 is TGTGCCAGCAGTCAAACGGGGGGGACAGGGGGCTACGAGCAGTACTTC.

This clonotype was picked up a small number of times. V and J are TRBV9 and TRBJ2-3, with 11 bases fitting TRBD2. CDR1 is SGDLS, CDR2 YYNGEE, per germline. The CDR3 sequence is 16 residues long. Trimming at V came to 0 bases and at J to 3 bases, leaving 3 bases not matched to a gene. This chain's CDR3 is CASSVELAGETDTQYF. The CDR3 DNA reads TGTGCCAGCAGCGTAGAACTAGCGGGGGAGACAGATACGCAGTATTTT.

This clonotype showed up just a few times. The chain has TRBV4-1 and TRBJ1-1, with D uncertain. The V and J ends lost 0 bases and 0 bases respectively, with 8 bases between them. The CDR3 consists of 15 residues. The germline V gene encodes CDR1 MGHRA and CDR2 YSYEKL. The CDR3: CASSQEPVMNTEAFF. As DNA, the CDR3 is TGCGCCAGCAGCCAAGAACCAGTCATGAACACTGAAGCTTTCTTT.

This chain links TRBV7-9 with TRBJ1-2; possible D gene TRBD1, 5 bases. V was trimmed by 4 bases and J by 8 bases, leaving 11 bases between them. Germline V CDR1 and CDR2: SEHNR, FQNEAQ (reference sequence). CDR3 length equals 12 residues. The CDR3 sequence: CASSSGTWGYTF. Here the CDR3 DNA reads TGTGCCAGCAGCTCCGGGACGTGGGGCTACACCTTC.

This clonotype was seen only a few times. The CDR3 loop reads CSASLQGANEKLFF. For the CDR3, the DNA is TGCAGTGCTAGTCTACAGGGGGCAAACGAAAAACTGTTTTTT. V and J are TRBV20-1 and TRBJ1-4; TRBD1 matches 9 bases. Germline CDR1 reads DFQATT; CDR2 reads SNEGSKA (reference sequence). V shed 3 bases, J shed 8 bases, and the junction held 7 bases outside the gene matches. The CDR3 is 14 amino acids.

The sample holds a few counts of this clonotype. The J gene is TRBJ2-7, the V gene TRBV10-3, with no clear D. This CDR3 is 15 amino acids long. Trimming shortened V by 4 bases and J by 0 bases, and 13 bases separated the two germline ends. The V gene's germline CDR1 is ENHRY and CDR2 SYGVKD. The CDR3 is CAISGKDPSSYEQYF. CDR3 in DNA: TGTGCCATCAGTGGGAAGGACCCCTCCTCCTACGAGCAGTACTTC.